These 18 T cell receptor beta chains originate from one sample sequenced in a study of metastatic and nonmetastatic thyroid tumors. No treatment had been given to any patient before thyroid surgery. TCRdb re-analyzed the PCR reads through MiXCR. Of about 59,000 clones listed, around 15% are singletons. Sequencing was performed on blood. These receptors all stem from a male donor with papillary thyroid cancer or a benign thyroid nodule (not recorded which). Some clones in this sample may be carry-over from other donors' samples.

This clone occurred many times. The same CDR3 also results from other DNA sequences found in this sample. The chain combines TRBV6-5 with TRBJ1-2; the match to TRBD1 covers 11 bases. The J segment lost 4 bases and the V segment lost 1 base, leaving 2 bases of the junction unmatched. From germline, CDR1 is MNHEY and CDR2 SVGAGI. CDR3 length: 15 residues. In nucleotides, the CDR3 is TGTGCCAGCAGTTACTGGACAGGGGGCTCCTATGGCTACACCTTC. Translation: CASSYWTGGSYGYTF.

The sample holds many counts of this clone. This chain links TRBV20-1 with TRBJ2-5; perhaps TRBD1 as D (6 bases). Germline V gives CDR1 DFQATT, CDR2 SNEGSKA (reference sequence). The CDR3 consists of 14 residues. Trimming cost V 7 bases and J 4 bases, with 19 bases left between them. The CDR3 is CSVTPSQGRETQYF. Written as DNA, the CDR3 is TGCAGTGTCACCCCCAGCCAGGGGAGAGAGACCCAGTACTTC.

This clone was observed at least ten times. The chain employs TRBV13 and TRBJ1-2, with D perhaps matching TRBD1 (5 bases). Trimming cost V 5 bases and J 3 bases, with 13 bases left between them. Germline CDR1 is PRHDT and CDR2 is FYEKMQ (reference sequence). CDR3 length: 14 amino acids. CDR3 sequence (DNA): TGTGCCAGCAGCACCGACAGAAACTACTATGGCTACACCTTC. It yields the protein CASSTDRNYYGYTF.

This clone was seen repeatedly, ten times or more. V is TRBV19 and J is TRBJ2-1, with TRBD2 as a possible D gene (5 bases). The CDR3 totals 15 residues. Trimming took 4 bases from V and 4 from J, leaving 14 bases between them. In germline, CDR1 is LNHDA, CDR2 SQIVND (reference sequence). The CDR3 here is CASSTLPLVYNEQFF. CDR3 bases: TGTGCCAGTAGTACCCTCCCACTAGTGTACAATGAGCAGTTCTTC. Variable domain in full (rest from reference TRBV19 and TRBJ2-1): DGGITQSPKYLFRKEGQNVTLSCEQNLNHDAMYWYRQDPGQGLRLIYYSQIVNDFQKGDIAEGYSVSREKKESFPLTVTSAQKNPTAFYLCASSTLPLVYNEQFFGPGTRLTVL.

This rearrangement joins TRBV6-5 to TRBJ2-7; D may be TRBD1 (5 bases). The germline V gene has CDR1 MNHEY and CDR2 SVGAGI. Trimming shortened V by 4 bases and J by 0 bases, and 13 bases separated the two germline ends. This CDR3 has 15 residues. CDR3 residues: CASSSSRQLSYEQYF. CDR3 DNA: TGTGCCAGCAGTTCATCCAGACAGCTCTCCTACGAGCAGTACTTC.

This clone was detected ten times or more. This rearrangement joins TRBV12-3 or TRBV12-4 to TRBJ2-5, with unresolved D. The V and J ends lost 3 bases and 3 bases respectively, with 8 bases between them. This CDR3 spans 13 amino acids. The CDR3, as DNA: TGTGCCAGCAGTTTTCTGGTGGAAGAGACCCAGTACTTC. Translating gives CASSFLVEETQYF.

V and J are TRBV12-3 or TRBV12-4 and TRBJ2-6, with 11 positions matching TRBD2. Trimming cost V 8 bases and J 6 bases; bases outside gene matches: 12. The CDR3 runs to 17 residues. The CDR3 region has the DNA TGTGCCAGCGGGGGACTAGCGGTGAGCTCCTTGGCCAACGTCCTGACTTTC. Encoded protein: CASGGLAVSSLANVLTF.

This clone was seen a handful of times. The rearrangement uses TRBV27 and TRBJ1-5, with D hard to call. The length of the CDR3 is 14 residues. Germline CDR1 MNHEY, CDR2 SMNVEV (reference sequence). V was shortened by 8 bases and J by 4 bases, with 15 bases between the two germline ends. CDR3 amino acids: CASRELGCNQPQHF. Here the CDR3 DNA reads TGTGCCAGCCGAGAGTTAGGGTGTAATCAGCCCCAGCATTTT.

This clone occurred many times. The genes are TRBV27 and TRBJ2-1, with 10 nucleotides matching TRBD2. With V trimmed by 5 bases and J by 2 bases, 9 bases remained unmatched. Germline CDR1 and CDR2: MNHEY and SMNVEV (reference sequence). The CDR3 totals 17 residues. For the CDR3, the DNA is TGTGCCAGCAGTCCATCGAGCGGGAGGGCCCCCTACAATGAGCAGTTCTTC. It specifies CASSPSSGRAPYNEQFF.

There are many counts of this clone. The rearrangement links TRBV27 to TRBJ2-1, with 7 bases identical to TRBD2. The CDR3 covers 15 residues. V lost 5 bases to trimming and J lost 0 bases; unmatched junction nucleotides: 4. Germline CDR1 MNHEY, CDR2 SMNVEV (reference sequence). The CDR3 spells CASSPGGSSYNEQFF. The CDR3 DNA sequence: TGTGCCAGCAGTCCCGGGGGGAGCTCCTACAATGAGCAGTTCTTC.

This clone was picked up many times. The chain couples TRBV5-1 to TRBJ2-3; 10 nucleotides align to TRBD2. The CDR3 runs 16 residues. The germline gives CDR1 SGHRS, CDR2 YFSETQ. Losses at the gene ends were 4 bases for V and 4 bases for J; bases not matched to a gene: 9. This chain's CDR3 is CASSVRTSGTADTQYF. The CDR3 DNA reads as TGCGCCAGCAGCGTACGGACTAGCGGAACCGCAGATACGCAGTATTTT.

Details on this clone: The junction departs from the called germline gene at one end, perhaps through a read error. The gene calls are TRBV12-3 or TRBV12-4 and TRBJ2-7; 12 bases agree with TRBD1. CDR3 length equals 15 residues. Here the CDR3 reads CDSSGRDRGRAQQYF. CDR3 in DNA: TGTGACAGCAGTGGGCGGGACAGGGGGCGCGCCCAGCAGTACTTC.

This clone appeared many times. This chain uses TRBV18 with TRBJ2-2; D gene uncertain. The CDR3 runs 16 residues. Trimming left V 5 bases short and J 4 bases short, with 17 bases between. CDR1 and CDR2 (germline): KGHSH, LQKENI. The chain's CDR3 is CASSARTAASTGELFF. The CDR3 DNA reads as TGTGCCAGCTCAGCCAGGACGGCAGCCAGCACCGGGGAGCTGTTTTTT.

This clone was recorded a few times. Just one base apart from a much larger clone, this may be a read error. The chain combines TRBV7-9 with TRBJ1-1; 8 nucleotides match TRBD1. The V gene's germline CDR1 is SEHNR and CDR2 FQNEAQ (reference sequence). The ends lost 5 bases at V and 4 bases at J; junction bases unmatched: 9. CDR3 length equals 15 residues. CDR3 nucleotides: TGTGCCAGCAGCCCTTTCGACAGGGGCGGCACTGAAGCTTTCTTT. This translates into CASSPFDRGGTEAFF.

The rearrangement uses TRBV3-1 and TRBJ2-5; no firm D call. This CDR3 comprises 14 residues. V was shortened by 10 bases and J by 2 bases, with 17 bases between the two germline ends. The V gene's germline CDR1 is LGHDT and CDR2 YNNKEL (reference sequence). The DNA for the CDR3 is TGTGCCACTCCATCCCCAGCGCAACAAGAGACCCAGTACTTC. It specifies CATPSPAQQETQYF.

In regard to this clone: This may stem from a read error, because a much larger clone lies one nucleotide away. Other DNA sequences in this specimen translate into the identical CDR3. The genes are TRBV4-2 and TRBJ2-3, with 13 bases aligning to TRBD2. This CDR3 has 17 residues. The V gene end was trimmed by 4 bases and the J gene end by 7 bases; junction bases not matched to a gene: 11. Germline values: CDR1 LGHNA, CDR2 YNFKEQ. CDR3 residues: CASSPRETSGRANTQYF. As DNA, the CDR3 is TGTGCCAGCAGCCCTCGCGAAACTAGCGGGAGGGCAAATACGCAGTATTTT.

In its sample, this clone was seen a few times. Possible read error: a much larger clone is one base away. The chain uses TRBV13 and TRBJ2-1, with D uncertain. The CDR3 consists of 12 residues. Trimming pared 9 bases from V and 10 bases from J, leaving 16 bases between. The germline CDR1 and CDR2 sequences are PRHDT and FYEKMQ (reference sequence). The CDR3 sequence: CARSTRQGEQFF. For the CDR3, the DNA is TGTGCCAGAAGCACACGACAAGGAGAGCAGTTCTTC.

This clone was observed a few times. At one end the junction does not follow the germline gene, possibly because of a read error. V is TRBV6-1 and J is TRBJ2-5; TRBD1 is a possible D gene (5 bases). Germline V gene sequence: CDR1 MNHNS, CDR2 SASEGT. The length of the CDR3 is 15 residues. CDR3 coding DNA: TGTACCAGCAGTCGGACATTTTCCCCCCAAGAGACCCAGTACTTC. This gives the protein CTSSRTFSPQETQYF.